The rows below give T cell receptor beta chains drawn from one sample of a study of T cells in Graves' hyperthyroidism and ophthalmopathy. TCRdb processed the multiplex PCR reads anew with MiXCR; each CDR3 protein has one entry. This sample has 800,000 or so distinct CDR3 sequences; roughly 37% occur once, and the top ten carry approximately 8.7%. Material for sequencing was blood. These receptors all stem from a man younger than 30 with Graves' hyperthyroidism. CDR3s include the opening cysteine and the closing phenylalanine or tryptophan. The order of the fields is V gene, CDR3 protein.

TRBV5-6,CASSLSGGGSGQPQHF
TRBV7-6,CASSLRVNTGELFF
TRBV11-2,CASSFLSALGFDTQYF
TRBV7-2,CASSCTGTGVYEQYF
TRBV6-1,CASSEPDRAGQYF
TRBV9,CASSVGTSGEQYF
TRBV15,CATSRGTVQPQHF
TRBV19,CASTWGSYSNQPQHF
TRBV2,CASSGTAAYEQYF
TRBV12-3/TRBV12-4,CASSFPGRDLQPQHF
TRBV7-6,CASSHLKGVNYEQYF
TRBV5-4,CASSPTLAGVSETQYF
TRBV29-1,CSVGIYYGYTF